This T cell receptor (beta chain) was sequenced for a study of T cell responses to AZD1222 COVID-19 vaccine. TCRdb's table, derived via immunoSEQ multiplex PCR, lists solely in-frame clones and lacks some. The table shows some 140,000 clones, with more than 90% occurring only once. The CDR3 is made up of 17 amino acids. The germline V and J ends were trimmed by 6 bases and 5 bases, with 23 bases remaining between them. Germline CDR1 is MNHEY and CDR2 is SMNVEV (reference sequence). This sequence joins TRBV27 and TRBJ1-5, with D possibly matching TRBD1 (6 bases). This clonotype originated in an adult in good health. The specimen comprised peripheral blood, sampled on day 0 of AZD1222 vaccination. In nucleotides, the CDR3 is TGTGCCAGCAGCAGAACATTCTCAGGGGTAAAGGATCAGCCCCAGCATTTT. Translation: CASSRTFSGVKDQPQHF.